These T cell receptor beta chains were read from a single sample in a study of PD-1 blockade in classical Hodgkin lymphoma. The repertoire was sequenced with immunoSEQ multiplex PCR; TCRdb's copy has only in-frame clones and lacks some. Of roughly 46,000 clones in the sample, approximately 76% were seen once. The input for sequencing was peripheral blood mononuclear cells (PBMCs), taken before the fourth cycle of nivolumab. These receptors were obtained from a human donor with classical Hodgkin lymphoma. The conserved cysteine and the conserved F or W are not part of the CDR3 here.

>TRBV28|TRBJ2-7|12
ASSLLAGTYEQY
>TRBV2|TRBJ1-2|10
ASRQGARGYT
>TRBV6-1|TRBJ1-4|15
ASSETGTAATNEKLF
>TRBV11-3|TRBJ2-7|11
ASTRRADYEQY
>TRBV28|TRBJ1-4|12
ASRGAGTNEKLF
>TRBV7-9|TRBJ1-2|11
ASSLVGGDGYT
>TRBV13|TRBJ2-1|14
ASSLVAGGPFNEQF
>TRBV11-3|TRBJ2-5|11
ASSLGLQETQY
>TRBV5-1|TRBJ2-2|13
ASSTSGRAPGELF
>TRBV2|TRBJ1-4|14
ASSRTVQTTNEKLF
>TRBV27|TRBJ2-5|12
ASTEGGSQETQY
>TRBV5-1|TRBJ1-3|12
ASSLSAAGNTIY
>TRBV28|TRBJ2-4|13
ASRSDRGLSRIQY
>TRBV2|TRBJ1-5|13
ASSFDRGGDQPQH
>TRBV18|TRBJ1-2|10
ASSPRDYGYT
>TRBV7-2|TRBJ2-3|12
ASSDRGGADTQY
>TRBV2|TRBJ1-1|12
ASSVLGFNTEAF
>TRBV9|TRBJ2-7|13
ASSGHRGAAFEQY
>TRBV28|TRBJ2-3|12
ASTINGGPDTQY
>TRBV7-2|TRBJ2-7|13
ASSRPGTGVYEQY
>TRBV14|TRBJ2-7|14
ASSRLQGDRSYEQY
>TRBV6-4|TRBJ1-4|13
ASSARIGPREKLF
>TRBV28|TRBJ2-7|15
ASSFGLAEVSSYEQY
>TRBV30|TRBJ1-5|14
AWSTYRAISGQPQH
>TRBV7-9|TRBJ2-1|13
ASSLRLAVYNEQF
>TRBV7-9|TRBJ2-7|9
ASSPGQEQY
>TRBV29-1|TRBJ2-5|10
SVGQGRETQY
>TRBV21-1|TRBJ2-7|12
ASSPLPDRPEQY
>TRBV25-1|TRBJ2-1|11
ASSEYQGSGQF
>TRBV28|TRBJ2-5|12
ASTLGQGGETQY
>TRBV28|TRBJ2-1|11
ASSPSLPNEQF
>TRBV2|TRBJ2-1|12
ASSGKREGLEQF
>TRBV7-3|TRBJ2-7|13
ASSPAGGQHYEQY
>TRBV30|TRBJ2-1|13
AWDGQGLGYNEQF
>TRBV7-2|TRBJ1-4|12
ASSPQGRGEKLF
>TRBV5-1|TRBJ2-6|13
ASSPLGAGANVLT
>TRBV4-2|TRBJ2-1|14
ASSQVLAGGGGEQF
>TRBV7-2|TRBJ2-7|13
ASSLVGLTPYEQY
>TRBV11-3|TRBJ2-7|15
ASSRFPPGTGDNEQY
>TRBV27|TRBJ2-1|12
ASTRAGRGNEQF